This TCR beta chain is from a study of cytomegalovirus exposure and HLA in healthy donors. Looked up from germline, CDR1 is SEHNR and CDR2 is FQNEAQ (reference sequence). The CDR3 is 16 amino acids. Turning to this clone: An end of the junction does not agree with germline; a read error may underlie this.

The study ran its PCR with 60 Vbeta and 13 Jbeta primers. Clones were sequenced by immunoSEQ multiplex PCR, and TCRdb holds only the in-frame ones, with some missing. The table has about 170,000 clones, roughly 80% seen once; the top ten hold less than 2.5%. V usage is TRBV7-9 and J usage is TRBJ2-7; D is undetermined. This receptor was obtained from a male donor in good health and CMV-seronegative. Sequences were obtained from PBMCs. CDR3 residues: CSSSPPRPGFAYEQYF. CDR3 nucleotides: TGTTCCAGCAGCCCCCCCCGCCCAGGTTTCGCCTACGAGCAGTACTTC.